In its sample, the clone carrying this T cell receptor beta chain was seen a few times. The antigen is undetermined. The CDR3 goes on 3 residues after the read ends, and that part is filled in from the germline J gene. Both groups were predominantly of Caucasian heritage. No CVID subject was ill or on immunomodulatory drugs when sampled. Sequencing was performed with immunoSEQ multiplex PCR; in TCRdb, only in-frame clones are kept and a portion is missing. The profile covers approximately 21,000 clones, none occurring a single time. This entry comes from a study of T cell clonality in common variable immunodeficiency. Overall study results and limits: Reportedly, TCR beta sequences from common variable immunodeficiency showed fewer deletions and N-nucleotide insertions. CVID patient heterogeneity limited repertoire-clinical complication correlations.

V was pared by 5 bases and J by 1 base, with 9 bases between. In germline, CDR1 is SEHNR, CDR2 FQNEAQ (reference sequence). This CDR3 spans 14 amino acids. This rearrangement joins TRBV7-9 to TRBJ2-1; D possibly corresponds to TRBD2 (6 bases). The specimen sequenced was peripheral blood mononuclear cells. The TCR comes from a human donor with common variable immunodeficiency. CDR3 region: CASSEGLSYNEQFF. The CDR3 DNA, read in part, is TGTGCCAGCAGCGAGGGACTTTCCTACAATGAG.